Each of the 22 T cell receptor beta chains below was sequenced from the same sample in a study of T cell responses to AZD1222 COVID-19 vaccine. The assay was immunoSEQ multiplex PCR, and TCRdb's table has in-frame clones only and misses some. The sample has 130,000 to 150,000 clones, roughly 90% seen once. The sequencing here drew on peripheral blood, taken on day 0 of AZD1222 vaccination. Receptor source: an adult in good health.

V usage is TRBV5-1 and J usage is TRBJ2-2, with 11 bases aligning to TRBD2. The V segment lost 4 bases and the J segment 4 bases; nucleotides outside the gene matches: 9. This CDR3 comprises 17 residues. Germline lookup yields CDR1 SGHRS and CDR2 YFSETQ. The CDR3: CASSPGLAGRFTGELFF. In DNA form, the CDR3 reads TGCGCCAGCAGCCCCGGACTAGCGGGCCGTTTCACCGGGGAGCTGTTTTTT.

The V and J genes are TRBV7-7 and TRBJ2-2; a weak D match, TRBD1 (7 bases). Trimming shortened V by 5 bases and J by 4 bases, and 14 bases separated the two germline ends. The CDR3 has 15 residues. Germline V lookup: CDR1 SSHAT, CDR2 FNYEAQ (reference sequence). The DNA for the CDR3 is TGTGCCAGCAGCCCAGGGGGGTTGGGCACCGGGGAGCTGTTTTTT. Protein: CASSPGGLGTGELFF.

The genes are TRBV9 and TRBJ2-5; 7 bases are a match to TRBD1. With 0 bases clipped from V and 5 bases from J, the junction kept 7 bases outside the gene matches. The CDR3 is made up of 15 amino acids. Germline V lookup: CDR1 SGDLS, CDR2 YYNGEE. CDR3 DNA sequence: TGTGCCAGCAGCGTAGAAGGACAGGCCAGGGAGACCCAGTACTTC. Translation gives CASSVEGQARETQYF. The entire variable domain, with the rest obtained from reference TRBV9 and TRBJ2-5, is as follows: DSGVTQTPKHLITATGQRVTLRCSPRSGDLSVYWYQQSLDQGLQFLIQYYNGEERAKGNILERFSAQQFPDLHSELNLSSLELGDSALYFCASSVEGQARETQYFGPGTRLLVL.

The chain employs TRBV27 and TRBJ2-7, with 13 bases identical to TRBD2. V lost 3 bases, J lost 2 bases, and 1 base stayed unmatched. The CDR3 is 15 amino acids. Germline V gene sequence: CDR1 MNHEY, CDR2 SMNVEV (reference sequence). The CDR3 coding sequence is TGTGCCAGCAGTTTCGGGACTAGCGGGACCTACGAGCAGTACTTC. It yields the protein CASSFGTSGTYEQYF.

The chain is built from TRBV7-9 and TRBJ2-1; 16 bases fit TRBD2. V dropped 2 bases and J dropped 1; count of bases not matched to a gene: 5. The CDR3 loop spans 19 amino acids. The germline V gene has CDR1 SEHNR and CDR2 FQNEAQ (reference sequence). The CDR3 bases are TGTGCCAGCAGCTTACCGGGACTAGCGGGAGGGCCGTCCTACAATGAGCAGTTCTTC. Residues: CASSLPGLAGGPSYNEQFF.

The chain employs TRBV7-2 and TRBJ1-2; D is unresolved. CDR1 and CDR2 from the germline V gene are SGHTA and FQGNSA. The CDR3 is made up of 13 amino acids. The V end was cut by 5 bases, the J end by 8 bases, with 15 bases between. The CDR3 reads CASSLPAGGGYTF. Here the CDR3 DNA reads TGTGCCAGCAGCCTCCCGGCAGGCGGAGGCTACACCTTC.

The rearrangement uses TRBV6-5 and TRBJ2-2, with 8 positions matching TRBD2. The CDR3 contains 15 residues. The V segment lost 7 bases and the J segment 3 bases; nucleotides outside the gene matches: 7. Per the germline V gene, CDR1 is MNHEY and CDR2 is SVGAGI. The CDR3 reads CASKWGLVHTGELFF. The CDR3 DNA reads TGTGCCAGCAAATGGGGACTAGTCCACACCGGGGAGCTGTTTTTT.

The V call is TRBV7-9, the J call TRBJ2-2, with unresolved D. Germline V CDR1 and CDR2: SEHNR, FQNEAQ (reference sequence). This CDR3 is 16 amino acids long. Trimming pared 8 bases from V and 2 bases from J, leaving 18 bases between. The CDR3 sequence is CASPIARASNTGELFF. Written as DNA, the CDR3 is TGTGCCAGCCCCATTGCCCGGGCCTCTAACACCGGGGAGCTGTTTTTT.

The CDR3 bases are TGTGCCAGCAGTACCGGACCGCCCGTGTCGAATGAGCAGTTCTTC. It is translated as CASSTGPPVSNEQFF. V gene TRBV6-6 combines with J gene TRBJ2-1; no clear D gene. Trimming took 5 bases from V and 7 from J, leaving 18 bases between them. The V gene's germline CDR1 is MNHNY and CDR2 SVGAGI (reference sequence). The CDR3 loop spans 15 amino acids.

The CDR3 DNA reads TGCGCCAGCAGCTCGGGACAGGATAATGAAAAACTGTTTTTT. Protein product: CASSSGQDNEKLFF. This rearrangement joins TRBV4-3 to TRBJ1-4; 8 nucleotides align to TRBD1. Trimming took 5 bases from V and 4 from J; bases not matched to a gene: 3. Germline values: CDR1 LGHNA, CDR2 YSLEER. The CDR3 is made up of 14 amino acids.

The chain carries TRBV6-1 and TRBJ1-5, with 7 nucleotides matching TRBD1. The V segment lost 0 bases and the J segment 4 bases; nucleotides outside the gene matches: 6. CDR3 length: 16 residues. Germline V lookup: CDR1 MNHNS, CDR2 SASEGT. This chain's CDR3 is CASSEARQGRNQPQHF. DNA for the CDR3: TGTGCCAGCAGTGAAGCCAGACAGGGTCGGAATCAGCCCCAGCATTTT.

The chain couples TRBV28 to TRBJ2-3; D uncertain. V was shortened by 3 bases and J by 4 bases, with 20 bases between the two germline ends. The CDR3 spans 17 residues. From germline, CDR1 is MDHEN and CDR2 SYDVKM. The CDR3 nucleotides read TGTGCCAGCAGTTTGCTTGTTGCGGTAAATAGGGCAGATACGCAGTATTTT. As protein: CASSLLVAVNRADTQYF.

This chain links TRBV14 with TRBJ2-6; a weak D match, TRBD2 (5 bases). The CDR3 is 15 residues long. V shed 2 bases and J shed 1 base, with 6 bases lying between them. The V gene's germline CDR1 is SGHDN and CDR2 FVKESK. CDR3: CASSQRGSGANVLTF. CDR3 in DNA: TGTGCCAGCAGCCAACGAGGGTCTGGGGCCAACGTCCTGACTTTC.

J is TRBJ1-2 and V is TRBV29-1; D unresolved. The CDR3 totals 14 residues. V gave up 7 bases and J gave up 2 bases, with 17 bases separating them. Germline V gene lookup returns CDR1 SQVTM and CDR2 ANQGSEA. CDR3 region: CSAEANQQNYGYTF. In nucleotides, the CDR3 is TGCAGCGCCGAGGCGAACCAACAGAACTATGGCTACACCTTC. Combining the CDR3 with reference TRBV29-1 and TRBJ1-2 gives the whole variable domain SAVISQKPSRDICQRGTSLTIQCQVDSQVTMMFWYRQQPGQSLTLIATANQGSEATYESGFVIDKFPISRPNLTFSTLTVSNMSPEDSSIYLCSAEANQQNYGYTFGSGTRLTVV.

The chain is built from TRBV7-2 and TRBJ1-4; D not certain. V lost 0 bases to trimming and J lost 4 bases, with 12 bases between them. CDR3 length: 16 residues. Germline assignment: CDR1 SGHTA and CDR2 FQGNSA. CDR3 residues: CASSLARATYNEKLFF. The DNA for the CDR3 is TGTGCCAGCAGCTTAGCCCGGGCAACATATAATGAAAAACTGTTTTTT.

The gene calls are TRBV3-1 (or the pseudogene TRBV3-2) and TRBJ2-7, with TRBD2 matching over 10 bases. The V and J ends lost 4 bases and 2 bases, in that order; junction bases with no gene match: 14. CDR1 LGHDT and CDR2 YNNKEL come from the germline V gene (reference sequence). There are 18 residues in the CDR3. In DNA, the CDR3 is TGTGCCAGCAGCCCACATGGGCTAGCGGGAGACACCCCCTACGAGCAGTACTTC. It translates to CASSPHGLAGDTPYEQYF.

The chain joins TRBV27 to TRBJ2-2; D may match TRBD1 or TRBD2 (5 bases each). CDR1 and CDR2 (germline): MNHEY, SMNVEV (reference sequence). V lost 2 bases and J 5 bases, leaving 18 bases between the germline ends. This CDR3 contains 17 residues. This chain's CDR3 is CASSLLPGTAVTGELFF. CDR3 DNA sequence: TGTGCCAGCAGTTTACTTCCCGGGACCGCCGTAACCGGGGAGCTGTTTTTT.

In regard to this clone: At one boundary the junction diverges from the germline segment, which might be a read error. The rearrangement links TRBV4-1 to TRBJ1-2, with D uncertain. Germline-derived CDR1 and CDR2 are MGHRA and YSYEKL. The CDR3 length is 14 residues. The CDR3 nucleotides read TGCGTCAGCAGCCAATACGTGCGGGGAGCTGGCTACACCTTC. As protein: CVSSQYVRGAGYTF.

The chain links TRBV6-4 to TRBJ2-1; a possible D gene is TRBD2 (6 bases). The germline V and J ends were trimmed by 0 bases and 10 bases, with 16 bases remaining between them. This CDR3 has 15 amino acids. Germline V gene sequence: CDR1 MRHNA, CDR2 SNTAGT. The CDR3 sequence is CASSDSPSEVGEQFF. The CDR3, as DNA: TGTGCCAGCAGTGACTCACCTAGCGAGGTCGGAGAGCAGTTCTTC.

The rearrangement uses TRBV7-8 and TRBJ1-2; 9 bases align to TRBD1. This CDR3 contains 16 residues. Germline CDR1 is SGHVS and CDR2 is FQNEAQ. Germline trimming cut 5 bases from V and 5 bases from J; bases unmatched to any gene: 12. CDR3 sequence: CASSLPSDRGGYGYTF. The CDR3 DNA follows: TGTGCCAGCAGCCTCCCATCGGACAGGGGAGGGTATGGCTACACCTTC.

The rearrangement links TRBV6-5 to TRBJ1-3; TRBD1 matches 8 bases. Trimming took 10 bases from V and 6 from J; bases not matched to a gene: 5. The CDR3 length is 12 residues. Germline assignment: CDR1 MNHEY and CDR2 SVGAGI. CDR3 coding DNA: TGTGCCACCCGGACAGGGTTAAACACCATATATTTT. Amino acids: CATRTGLNTIYF.

This sequence joins TRBV6-2 or TRBV6-3 and TRBJ1-5; unclear D gene. CDR3 length equals 16 residues. The germline V and J ends were trimmed by 0 bases and 5 bases, with 14 bases remaining between them. Germline V gene sequence: CDR1 MNHEY, CDR2 SVGEGT. Written as DNA, the CDR3 is TGTGCCAGCAGTTACTCCCGCGTACTGGAAGATCAGCCCCAGCATTTT. As protein: CASSYSRVLEDQPQHF.